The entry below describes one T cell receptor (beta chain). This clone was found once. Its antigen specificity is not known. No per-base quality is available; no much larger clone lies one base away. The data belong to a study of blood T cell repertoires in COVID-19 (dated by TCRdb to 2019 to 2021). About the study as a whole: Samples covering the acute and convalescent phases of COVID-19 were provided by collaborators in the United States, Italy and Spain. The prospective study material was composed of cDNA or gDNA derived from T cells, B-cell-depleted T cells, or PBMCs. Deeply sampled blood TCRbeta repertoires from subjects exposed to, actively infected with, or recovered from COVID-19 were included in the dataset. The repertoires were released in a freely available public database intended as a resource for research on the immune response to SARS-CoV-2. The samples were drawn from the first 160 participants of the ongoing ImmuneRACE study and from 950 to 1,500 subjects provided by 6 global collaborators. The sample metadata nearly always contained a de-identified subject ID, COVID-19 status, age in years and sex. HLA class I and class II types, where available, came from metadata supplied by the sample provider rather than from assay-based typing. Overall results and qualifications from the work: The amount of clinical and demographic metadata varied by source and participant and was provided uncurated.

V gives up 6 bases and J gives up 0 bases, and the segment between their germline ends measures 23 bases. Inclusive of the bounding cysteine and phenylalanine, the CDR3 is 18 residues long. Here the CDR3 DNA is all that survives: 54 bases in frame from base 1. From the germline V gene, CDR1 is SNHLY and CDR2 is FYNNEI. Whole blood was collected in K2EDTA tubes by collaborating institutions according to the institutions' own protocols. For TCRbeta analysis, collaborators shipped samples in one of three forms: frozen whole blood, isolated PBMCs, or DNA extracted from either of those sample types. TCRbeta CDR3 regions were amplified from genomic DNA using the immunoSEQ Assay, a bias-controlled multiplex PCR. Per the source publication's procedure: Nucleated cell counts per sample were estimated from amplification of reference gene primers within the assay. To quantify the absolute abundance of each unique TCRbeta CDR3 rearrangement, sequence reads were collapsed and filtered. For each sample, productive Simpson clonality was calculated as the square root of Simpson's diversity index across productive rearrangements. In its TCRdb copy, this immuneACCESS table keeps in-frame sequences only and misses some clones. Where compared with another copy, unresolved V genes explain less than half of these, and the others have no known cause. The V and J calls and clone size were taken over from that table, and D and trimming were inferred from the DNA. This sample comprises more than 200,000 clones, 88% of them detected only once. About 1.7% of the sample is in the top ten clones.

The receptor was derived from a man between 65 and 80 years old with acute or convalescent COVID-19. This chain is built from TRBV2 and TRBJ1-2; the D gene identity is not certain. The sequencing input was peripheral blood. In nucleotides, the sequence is TGTGCCAGCAGCCGACGGGGTGACGGCTTATATTCTAACTATGGCTACACCTTC. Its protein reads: CASSRRGDGLYSNYGYTF.